This T cell receptor beta chain originates from a study of cytomegalovirus exposure and HLA in healthy donors. Study-wide points: Per a prior analysis, the majority of TCR beta V segments were productive roughly 87% or roughly 30% of the time. Using a false discovery rate of 0.05, a later analysis showed that 15,000 to 20,000 TCR beta sequences were associated with HLA alleles.

On this clone itself: As yet, its antigen is unknown.

Both 60 Vbeta primers and 13 Jbeta primers went into the PCR. Profiling relied on immunoSEQ multiplex PCR, and the TCRdb table lists in-frame clones only, not all of them. The sample records more than 95,000 clones, around 81% being singletons. CDR3 length: 14 residues. Trimming cost V 6 bases and J 5 bases, with 14 bases left between them. The germline gives CDR1 SNHLY, CDR2 FYNNEI. J is TRBJ1-5 and V is TRBV2; D remains ambiguous. The sample comprised PBMCs. This sequence originates from a woman in her 30s in good health and CMV-seronegative. CDR3 protein: CASSAGRGDQPQHF. DNA for the CDR3: TGTGCCAGCAGCGCCGGACGGGGTGATCAGCCCCAGCATTTT. Together with reference TRBV2 and TRBJ1-5, the CDR3 gives the full variable domain: EPEVTQTPSHQVTQMGQEVILRCVPISNHLYFYWYRQILGQKVEFLVSFYNNEISEKSEIFDDQFSVERPDGSNFTLKIRSTKLEDSAMYFCASSAGRGDQPQHFGDGTRLSIL.